The table lists the clone carrying this TCR beta chain with a count of one. This entry is derived from a study of technical replicates of blood from a few donors. The germline CDR1 and CDR2 sequences are SGHNT and YYREEE (reference sequence). V dropped 3 bases and J dropped 0 bases, with 9 bases sitting between them. The CDR3 runs 14 residues. Here immunoSEQ multiplex PCR was the method, and the copy in TCRdb shows in-frame clones only, minus some. Among about 79,000 clones, roughly 94% were seen once, and the ten largest hold under 0.3%. The sample consisted of T cells isolated from PBMCs. The sequence was obtained from a human donor in good health. The J gene is TRBJ2-5, the V gene TRBV5-4; a weak D match, TRBD1 (5 bases). CDR3 loop: CASSSRADQETQYF. The CDR3 DNA follows: TGTGCCAGCAGCTCCAGGGCAGACCAAGAGACCCAGTACTTC. Using reference TRBV5-4 and TRBJ2-5 for the parts outside the CDR3, the full variable domain is ETGVTQSPTHLIKTRGQQVTLRCSSQSGHNTVSWYQQALGQGPQFIFQYYREEENGRGNFPPRFSGLQFPNYSSELNVNALELDDSALYLCASSSRADQETQYFGPGTRLLVL.